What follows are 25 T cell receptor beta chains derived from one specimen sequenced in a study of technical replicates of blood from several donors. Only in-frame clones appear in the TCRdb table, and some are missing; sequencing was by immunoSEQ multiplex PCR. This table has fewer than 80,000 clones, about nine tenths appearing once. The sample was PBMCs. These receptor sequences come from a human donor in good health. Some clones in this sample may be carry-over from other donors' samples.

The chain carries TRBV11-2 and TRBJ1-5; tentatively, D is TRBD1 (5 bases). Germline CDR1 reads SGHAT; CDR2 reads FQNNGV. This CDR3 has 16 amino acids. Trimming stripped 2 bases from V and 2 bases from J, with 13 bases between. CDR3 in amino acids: CASSLRSGQGNQPQHF. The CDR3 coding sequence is TGTGCCAGCAGCTTAAGGTCAGGGCAGGGCAATCAGCCCCAGCATTTT.

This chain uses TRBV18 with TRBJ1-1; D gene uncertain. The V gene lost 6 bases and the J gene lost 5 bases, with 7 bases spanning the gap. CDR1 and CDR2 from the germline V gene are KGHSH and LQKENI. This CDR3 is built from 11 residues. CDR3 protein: CASSARTEAFF. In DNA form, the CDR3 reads TGTGCCAGCTCCGCCCGGACTGAAGCTTTCTTT.

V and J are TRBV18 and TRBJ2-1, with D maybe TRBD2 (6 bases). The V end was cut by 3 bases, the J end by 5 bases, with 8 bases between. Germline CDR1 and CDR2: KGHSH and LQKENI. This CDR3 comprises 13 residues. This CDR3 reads CASSPGGNNEQFF. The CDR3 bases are TGTGCCAGCTCACCGGGCGGGAACAATGAGCAGTTCTTC.

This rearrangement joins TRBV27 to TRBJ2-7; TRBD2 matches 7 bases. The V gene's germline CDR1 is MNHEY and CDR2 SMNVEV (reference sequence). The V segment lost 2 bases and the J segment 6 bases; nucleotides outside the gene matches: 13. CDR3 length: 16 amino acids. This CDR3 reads CASSLRAGVVIGEQYF. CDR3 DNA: TGTGCCAGCAGTTTAAGGGCGGGAGTTGTGATCGGCGAGCAGTACTTC.

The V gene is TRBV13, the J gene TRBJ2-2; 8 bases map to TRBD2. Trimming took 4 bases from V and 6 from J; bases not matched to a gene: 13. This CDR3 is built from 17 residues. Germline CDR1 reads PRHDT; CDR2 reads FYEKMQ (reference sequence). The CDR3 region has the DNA TGTGCCAGCAGCTCCTCTAAAATAGCGGGATCCCCCGGGGAGCTGTTTTTT. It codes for CASSSSKIAGSPGELFF.

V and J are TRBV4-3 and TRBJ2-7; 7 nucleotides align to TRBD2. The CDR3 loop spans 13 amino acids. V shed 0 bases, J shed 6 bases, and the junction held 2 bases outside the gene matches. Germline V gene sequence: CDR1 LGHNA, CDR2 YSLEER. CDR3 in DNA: TGCGCCAGCAGCCAAGAATCGGGGGGCGAGCAGTACTTC. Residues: CASSQESGGEQYF.

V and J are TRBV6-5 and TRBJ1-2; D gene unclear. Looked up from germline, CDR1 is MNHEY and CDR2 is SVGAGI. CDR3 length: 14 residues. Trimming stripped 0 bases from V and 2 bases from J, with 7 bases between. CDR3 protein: CASSYSRGNYGYTF. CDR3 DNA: TGTGCCAGCAGTTACTCCCGCGGAAACTATGGCTACACCTTC.

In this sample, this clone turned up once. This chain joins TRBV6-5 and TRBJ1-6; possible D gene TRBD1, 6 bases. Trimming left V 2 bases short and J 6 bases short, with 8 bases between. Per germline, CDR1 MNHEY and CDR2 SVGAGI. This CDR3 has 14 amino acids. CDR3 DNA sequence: TGTGCCAGCAGTTACGGACAGCCTAATTCACCCCTCCACTTT. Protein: CASSYGQPNSPLHF.

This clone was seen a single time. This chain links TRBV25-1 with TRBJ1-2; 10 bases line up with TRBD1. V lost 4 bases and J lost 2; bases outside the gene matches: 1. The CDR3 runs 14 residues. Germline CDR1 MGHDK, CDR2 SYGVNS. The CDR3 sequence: CASSGTGGNYGYTF. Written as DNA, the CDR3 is TGTGCCAGCAGTGGGACAGGGGGAAACTATGGCTACACCTTC.

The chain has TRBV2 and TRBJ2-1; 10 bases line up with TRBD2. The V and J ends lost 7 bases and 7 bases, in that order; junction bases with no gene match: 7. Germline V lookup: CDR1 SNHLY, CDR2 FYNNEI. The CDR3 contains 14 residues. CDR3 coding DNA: TGTGCCAGCACAAGCGGGGGGGCCGTGAATGAGCAGTTCTTC. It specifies CASTSGGAVNEQFF.

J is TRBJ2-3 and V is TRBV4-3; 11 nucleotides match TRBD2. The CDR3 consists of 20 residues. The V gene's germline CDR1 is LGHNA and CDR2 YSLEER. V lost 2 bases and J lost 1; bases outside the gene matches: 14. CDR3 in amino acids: CASSQLRASGRIVGTDTQYF. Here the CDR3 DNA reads TGCGCCAGCAGCCAACTCCGGGCTAGCGGGAGGATTGTGGGCACAGATACGCAGTATTTT.

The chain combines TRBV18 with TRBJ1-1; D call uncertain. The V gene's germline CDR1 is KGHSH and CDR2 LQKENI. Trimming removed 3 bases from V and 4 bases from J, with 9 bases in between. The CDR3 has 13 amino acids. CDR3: CASSPGEGTEAFF. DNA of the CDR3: TGTGCCAGCTCACCTGGGGAGGGCACTGAAGCTTTCTTT. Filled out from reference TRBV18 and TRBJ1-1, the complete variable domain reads NAGVMQNPRHLVRRRGQEARLRCSPMKGHSHVYWYRQLPEEGLKFMVYLQKENIIDESGMPKERFSAEFPKEGPSILRIQQVVRGDSAAYFCASSPGEGTEAFFGQGTRLTVV.

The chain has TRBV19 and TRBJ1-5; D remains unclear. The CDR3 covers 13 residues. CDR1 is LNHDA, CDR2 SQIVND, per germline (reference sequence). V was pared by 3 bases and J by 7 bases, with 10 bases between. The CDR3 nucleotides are TGTGCCAGTAGTATTAACAAACAACAGCCCCAGCATTTT. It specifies CASSINKQQPQHF.

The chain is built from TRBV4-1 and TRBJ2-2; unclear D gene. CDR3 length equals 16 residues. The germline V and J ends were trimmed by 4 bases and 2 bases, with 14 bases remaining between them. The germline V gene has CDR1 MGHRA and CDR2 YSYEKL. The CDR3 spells CASSPAREVNTGELFF. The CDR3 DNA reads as TGCGCCAGCAGCCCCGCTCGTGAGGTAAACACCGGGGAGCTGTTTTTT.

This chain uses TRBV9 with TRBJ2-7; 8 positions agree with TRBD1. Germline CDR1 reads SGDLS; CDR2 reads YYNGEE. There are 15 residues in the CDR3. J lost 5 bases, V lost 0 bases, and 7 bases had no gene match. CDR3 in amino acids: CASSVGGGRGHEQYF. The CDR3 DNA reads TGTGCCAGCAGCGTAGGTGGAGGCAGGGGGCACGAGCAGTACTTC.

The CDR3 loop is CASSESGNTIYF. The CDR3 DNA reads TGTGCCAGCAGTGAATCAGGAAACACCATATATTTT. This chain joins TRBV2 and TRBJ1-3; D gene ambiguous. CDR1 SNHLY and CDR2 FYNNEI come from the germline V gene. The CDR3 is made up of 12 amino acids. Trimming shortened V by 2 bases and J by 4 bases, and 3 bases separated the two germline ends. Together with reference TRBV2 and TRBJ1-3, the CDR3 gives the full variable domain: EPEVTQTPSHQVTQMGQEVILRCVPISNHLYFYWYRQILGQKVEFLVSFYNNEISEKSEIFDDQFSVERPDGSNFTLKIRSTKLEDSAMYFCASSESGNTIYFGEGSWLTVV.

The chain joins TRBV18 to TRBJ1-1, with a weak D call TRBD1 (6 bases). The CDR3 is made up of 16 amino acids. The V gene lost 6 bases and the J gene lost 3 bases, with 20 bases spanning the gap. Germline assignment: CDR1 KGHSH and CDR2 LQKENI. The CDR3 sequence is CASSSNWGGRDTEAFF. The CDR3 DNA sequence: TGTGCCAGCTCCTCAAATTGGGGGGGCCGGGACACTGAAGCTTTCTTT. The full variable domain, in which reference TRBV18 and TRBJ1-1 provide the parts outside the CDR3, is NAGVMQNPRHLVRRRGQEARLRCSPMKGHSHVYWYRQLPEEGLKFMVYLQKENIIDESGMPKERFSAEFPKEGPSILRIQQVVRGDSAAYFCASSSNWGGRDTEAFFGQGTRLTVV.

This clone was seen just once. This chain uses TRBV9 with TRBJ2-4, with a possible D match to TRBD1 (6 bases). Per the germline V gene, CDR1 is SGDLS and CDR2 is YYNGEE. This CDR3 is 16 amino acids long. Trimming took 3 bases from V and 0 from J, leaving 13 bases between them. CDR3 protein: CASSDTGTLAKNIQYF. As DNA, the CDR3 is TGTGCCAGCAGCGATACAGGGACCCTAGCCAAAAACATTCAGTACTTC.

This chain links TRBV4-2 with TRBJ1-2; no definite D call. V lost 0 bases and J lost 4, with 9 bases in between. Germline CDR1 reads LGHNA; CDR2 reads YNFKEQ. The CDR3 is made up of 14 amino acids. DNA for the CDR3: TGTGCCAGCAGCCAAGAAGCGTTTGGCTATGGCTACACCTTC. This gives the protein CASSQEAFGYGYTF.

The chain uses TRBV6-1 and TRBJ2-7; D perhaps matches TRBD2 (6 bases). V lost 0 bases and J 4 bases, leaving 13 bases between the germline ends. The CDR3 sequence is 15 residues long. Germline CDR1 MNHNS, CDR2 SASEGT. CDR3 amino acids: CASSEAPGLIYEQYF. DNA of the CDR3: TGTGCCAGCAGTGAAGCCCCTGGACTAATATACGAGCAGTACTTC.

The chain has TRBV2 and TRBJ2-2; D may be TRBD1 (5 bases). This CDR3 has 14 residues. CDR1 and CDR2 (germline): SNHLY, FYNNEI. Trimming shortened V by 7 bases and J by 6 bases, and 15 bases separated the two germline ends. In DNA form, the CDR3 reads TGTGCCAGCACAATCCAGGGTGGGGCCGGGGAGCTGTTTTTT. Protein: CASTIQGGAGELFF. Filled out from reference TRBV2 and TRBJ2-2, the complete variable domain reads EPEVTQTPSHQVTQMGQEVILRCVPISNHLYFYWYRQILGQKVEFLVSFYNNEISEKSEIFDDQFSVERPDGSNFTLKIRSTKLEDSAMYFCASTIQGGAGELFFGEGSRLTVL.

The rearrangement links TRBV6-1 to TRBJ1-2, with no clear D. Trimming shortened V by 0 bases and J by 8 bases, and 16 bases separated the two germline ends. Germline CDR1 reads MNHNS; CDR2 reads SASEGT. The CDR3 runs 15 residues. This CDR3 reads CASSEALLFAGGYTF. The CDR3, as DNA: TGTGCCAGCAGTGAAGCGCTTTTATTTGCAGGCGGCTACACCTTC.

The CDR3 reads CASTSSGGEQYF. CDR3 DNA sequence: TGCGCCAGCACCTCGAGTGGCGGCGAGCAGTACTTC. The chain joins TRBV4-3 to TRBJ2-7, with D unresolved. V shed 7 bases and J shed 6 bases, with 13 bases lying between them. This CDR3 spans 12 amino acids. Germline assignment: CDR1 LGHNA and CDR2 YSLEER.

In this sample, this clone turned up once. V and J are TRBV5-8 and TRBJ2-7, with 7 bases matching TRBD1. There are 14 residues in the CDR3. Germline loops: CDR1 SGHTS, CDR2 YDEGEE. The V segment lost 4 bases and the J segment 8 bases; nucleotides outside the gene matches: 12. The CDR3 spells CASSPLSTGVKQYF. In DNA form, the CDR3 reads TGTGCCAGCAGCCCGTTGTCTACAGGGGTAAAGCAGTACTTC.

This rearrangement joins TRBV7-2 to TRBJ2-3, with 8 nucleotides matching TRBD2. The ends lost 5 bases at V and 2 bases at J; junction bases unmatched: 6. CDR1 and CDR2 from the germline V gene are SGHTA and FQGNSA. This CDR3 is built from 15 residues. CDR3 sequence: CASSPTAGATDTQYF. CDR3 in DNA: TGTGCCAGCAGCCCAACAGCGGGGGCCACAGATACGCAGTATTTT.